These T cell receptor beta chains were read from a single sample in a study of CD8+ T cells in alopecia areata. TCRdb's table, derived via immunoSEQ multiplex PCR, lists solely in-frame clones and lacks some. The sample has around 120,000 clones; around 56% are singletons. The material was CD4+ T cells sorted from blood, obtained at week 4, from a patient treated with tofacitinib. Receptor source: a human donor with alopecia areata. Both conserved end residues are part of each CDR3. A D gene is named only where the DNA matches it firmly. Clone sizes are given selectively: once, few, many, or a class where the clone is expanded.

V	length	J	D	size	CDR3	DNA
TRBV19	12	TRBJ1-1	.	few	CASSLQGGEAFF	TGTGCCAGTAGTTTACAGGGTGGTGAAGCTTTCTTT
TRBV7-3	13	TRBJ2-1	.	.	CASSLTDYRGQFF	TGTGCCAGCAGCTTAACGGACTACAGAGGCCAGTTCTTC
TRBV4-1	13	TRBJ2-1	TRBD1	.	CASRGQGQGEQFF	TGCGCCAGCCGGGGACAGGGACAAGGTGAGCAGTTCTTC
TRBV29-1	14	TRBJ2-2	.	.	CSVANEGVTGELFF	TGCAGCGTTGCAAACGAAGGGGTAACCGGGGAGCTGTTTTTT
TRBV27	13	TRBJ1-6	.	.	CASRPGTNSPLHF	TGTGCCAGCAGACCTGGAACTAATTCACCCCTCCACTTT
TRBV16	12	TRBJ1-2	.	.	CASSLGDYGYTF	TGTGCCAGCAGCCTTGGTGACTATGGCTACACCTTC
TRBV7-3	14	TRBJ2-1	.	few	CASSLTVPWRASLF	TGTGCCAGCAGCTTAACTGTCCCGTGGAGGGCCTCACTCTTC
TRBV29-1	14	TRBJ2-1	TRBD2	.	CSVEGGTLFDEQFF	TGCAGCGTTGAGGGGGGGACCTTATTCGATGAGCAGTTCTTC
TRBV6-7	10	TRBJ1-1	.	.	CASSTMGAFF	TGTGCCAGCAGTACAATGGGGGCTTTCTTT
TRBV27	13	TRBJ1-6	.	.	CASSWNRDSPLHF	TGTGCCAGCAGTTGGAACAGGGATTCACCCCTCCACTTT
TRBV30	14	TRBJ2-6	.	.	CAWSVKGIANVLTF	TGTGCCTGGAGTGTTAAGGGGATCGCCAACGTCCTGACTTTC
TRBV2	14	TRBJ1-2	TRBD1	.	CASSPTGGMGGYTF	TGTGCCAGCAGTCCGACAGGGGGCATGGGTGGCTACACCTTC